This entry is about one T cell receptor beta chain. Its antigen remains unidentified. The CDR3 totals 18 residues. From germline, CDR1 is DFQATT and CDR2 SNEGSKA (reference sequence). Trimming took off 3 bases at V and 0 bases at J, with 21 bases between the two ends. The data belong to a study of blood T cells in healthy people across ages. Study-wide context: Roughly one uniquely barcoded beta molecule per two T cells was captured. Whole-study results and caveats: Long-lived donors exceeded aged donors in naive CD4+ cells and diversity.

Sample-barcoded 5' priming and a J-beta primer mix drove a second PCR of roughly 6 to 12 cycles. TCRdb reprocessed the 5' RACE reads with MiXCR, giving one entry per CDR3 protein. The sample lists about 570,000 distinct CDR3 sequences; roughly a quarter were seen once. These sequences were also reported in another study, on T cells of mothers and their children.

The chain employs TRBV20-1 and TRBJ2-1, with D unclear. Sequencing was done on a sample of blood. This receptor was taken from a boy between 2 and 15 years old in good health. CDR3 DNA sequence: TGCAGTGCTAGTCCCCGTCAGCACCTCCCCTTCTCCTACAATGAGCAGTTCTTC. It encodes CSASPRQHLPFSYNEQFF.